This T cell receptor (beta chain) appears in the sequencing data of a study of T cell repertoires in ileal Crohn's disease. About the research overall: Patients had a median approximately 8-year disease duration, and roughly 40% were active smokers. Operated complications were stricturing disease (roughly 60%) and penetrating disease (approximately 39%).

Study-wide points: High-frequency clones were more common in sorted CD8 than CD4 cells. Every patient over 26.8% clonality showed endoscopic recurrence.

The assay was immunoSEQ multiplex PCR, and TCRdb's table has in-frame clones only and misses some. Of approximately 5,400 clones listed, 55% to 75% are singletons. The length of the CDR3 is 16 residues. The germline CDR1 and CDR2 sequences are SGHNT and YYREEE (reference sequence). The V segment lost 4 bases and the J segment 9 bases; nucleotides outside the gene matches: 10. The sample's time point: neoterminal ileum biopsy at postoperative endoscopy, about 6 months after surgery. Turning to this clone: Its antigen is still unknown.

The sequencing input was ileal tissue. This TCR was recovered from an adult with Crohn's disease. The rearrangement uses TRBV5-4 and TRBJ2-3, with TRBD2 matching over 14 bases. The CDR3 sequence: CASSPGTSGSESTQYF. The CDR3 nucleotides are TGTGCCAGCAGCCCCGGGACTAGCGGGAGTGAGTCCACGCAGTATTTT.